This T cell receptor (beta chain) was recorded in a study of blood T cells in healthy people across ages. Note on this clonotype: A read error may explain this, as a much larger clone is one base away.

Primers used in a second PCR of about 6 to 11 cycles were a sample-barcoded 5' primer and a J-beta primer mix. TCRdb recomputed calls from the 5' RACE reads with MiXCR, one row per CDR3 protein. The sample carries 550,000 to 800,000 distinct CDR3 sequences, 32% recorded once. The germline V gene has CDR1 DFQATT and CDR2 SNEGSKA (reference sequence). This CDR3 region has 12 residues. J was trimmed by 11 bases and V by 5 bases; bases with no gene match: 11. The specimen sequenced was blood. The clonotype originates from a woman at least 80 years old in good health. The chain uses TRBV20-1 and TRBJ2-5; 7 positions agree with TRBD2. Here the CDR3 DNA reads TGCAGTGCTTTCTGGGAGGGAACCCAGCAGTACTTC. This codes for CSAFWEGTQQYF.